This is a list of T cell receptor beta chains from one sample in a study of OX40 agonist ivuxolimab in advanced cancers. Clones were sequenced by immunoSEQ multiplex PCR, and TCRdb holds only the in-frame ones, with some missing. Of roughly 26,000 clones listed, 70% to 90% were seen once; the top ten hold 15% to 20%. Sequencing was performed on CD4+ or CD8+ T cells sorted from blood, taken in a trial of the OX40 agonist ivuxolimab. These receptors were taken from an adult with an advanced solid tumor such as melanoma, head and neck, liver or kidney cancer. CDR3s include the opening cysteine and the closing phenylalanine or tryptophan. The D gene is left open where the match is weak. Clone size is not always given. Where it is, it says once, few, many or a class for expanded clones.

v_call: TRBV4-3
clone_size: -
j_call: TRBJ1-2
d_call: TRBD1
cdr3_nt: TGCGCCAGTAGCCAAACCGCAGGGGGCAACTATGGCTACACCTTC
cdr3_aa: CASSQTAGGNYGYTF

v_call: TRBV11-2
clone_size: -
j_call: TRBJ2-3
d_call: -
cdr3_nt: TGTGCCAGCAGCTTAGTTGGGGGACCAGATACGCAGTATTTT
cdr3_aa: CASSLVGGPDTQYF

v_call: TRBV27
clone_size: -
j_call: TRBJ2-7
d_call: TRBD1
cdr3_nt: TGTGCCAGCAGTATCAGACAGGGGGCGTTTCAGTACTTC
cdr3_aa: CASSIRQGAFQYF

v_call: TRBV4-3
clone_size: -
j_call: TRBJ2-7
d_call: -
cdr3_nt: TGCGCCAGCAGCCAAGAAGCTGAGCAAAGTTACGAGCAGTACTTC
cdr3_aa: CASSQEAEQSYEQYF

v_call: TRBV28
clone_size: -
j_call: TRBJ2-7
d_call: -
cdr3_nt: TGTGCCAGCAGTTTTGTGGCAGGGGTTTACTCCTACGAGCAGTACTTC
cdr3_aa: CASSFVAGVYSYEQYF

v_call: TRBV4-1
clone_size: -
j_call: TRBJ1-3
d_call: TRBD1
cdr3_nt: TGCGCCAGCAGCCTTTCAGGGGGCGGAAACACCATATATTTT
cdr3_aa: CASSLSGGGNTIYF

v_call: TRBV11-2
clone_size: -
j_call: TRBJ2-3
d_call: -
cdr3_nt: TGTGCCAGCAGCTTAGGGGATACGCAGTATTTT
cdr3_aa: CASSLGDTQYF

v_call: TRBV2
clone_size: -
j_call: TRBJ2-2
d_call: TRBD2
cdr3_nt: TGTGCCAGCCAGATTAGCGGGGACACCGGGGAGCTGTTTTTT
cdr3_aa: CASQISGDTGELFF

v_call: TRBV10-2
clone_size: -
j_call: TRBJ2-1
d_call: -
cdr3_nt: TGCGCCAGCAGTATTGACAGGTCGGTTTACAATGAGCAGTTCTTC
cdr3_aa: CASSIDRSVYNEQFF

v_call: TRBV7-9
clone_size: -
j_call: TRBJ2-2
d_call: TRBD2
cdr3_nt: TGTGCCAGCAGCCGAATCCCGGGACTAGCCTTCTGGAACACCGGGGAGCTGTTTTTT
cdr3_aa: CASSRIPGLAFWNTGELFF

v_call: TRBV5-1
clone_size: -
j_call: TRBJ2-7
d_call: -
cdr3_nt: TGCGCCAGCAGCTTGGACCCGGGCCACCGTATTCTTGAGCAGTACTTC
cdr3_aa: CASSLDPGHRILEQYF

v_call: TRBV11-3
clone_size: -
j_call: TRBJ2-1
d_call: TRBD2
cdr3_nt: TGTGCCAGCAGCTCACCGGGACTAGCGAACAATGAGCAGTTCTTC
cdr3_aa: CASSSPGLANNEQFF

v_call: TRBV7-7
clone_size: -
j_call: TRBJ1-3
d_call: -
cdr3_nt: TGTGCCAGCAGCCCTAGACAGCCGAGCTCTGGAAACACCATATATTTT
cdr3_aa: CASSPRQPSSGNTIYF

v_call: TRBV6-5
clone_size: -
j_call: TRBJ2-7
d_call: TRBD2
cdr3_nt: TGTGCCAGCAGTTTACGCGGGGGACTGACAACCTACGAGCAGTACTTC
cdr3_aa: CASSLRGGLTTYEQYF

v_call: TRBV7-9
clone_size: -
j_call: TRBJ2-7
d_call: TRBD1
cdr3_nt: TGTGCCAGCAGCGGACCTGGACAGGGTTACGAGCAGTACTTC
cdr3_aa: CASSGPGQGYEQYF

v_call: TRBV10-1
clone_size: -
j_call: TRBJ1-5
d_call: -
cdr3_nt: TGCGCCAGCAGTGAAGCCGGGACACGGGTGGGGCCCCAGCATTTT
cdr3_aa: CASSEAGTRVGPQHF

v_call: TRBV7-9
clone_size: once
j_call: TRBJ2-1
d_call: -
cdr3_nt: TGTGCCAGCAGCTTAGGCATCGGACTCTACAATGAGCAGTTCTTC
cdr3_aa: CASSLGIGLYNEQFF

v_call: TRBV27
clone_size: -
j_call: TRBJ2-3
d_call: TRBD1
cdr3_nt: TGTGCCAGCAGTTTATCGATACAACAGGGGCCCACAGATACGCAGTATTTT
cdr3_aa: CASSLSIQQGPTDTQYF

v_call: TRBV2
clone_size: -
j_call: TRBJ1-5
d_call: -
cdr3_nt: TGTGCCAGCAAGGAAGGGAATAGCAATCAGCCCCAGCATTTT
cdr3_aa: CASKEGNSNQPQHF

v_call: TRBV2
clone_size: -
j_call: TRBJ2-4
d_call: -
cdr3_nt: TGTGCCAGCAGCCCGGGACATATAGCCAAAAACATTCAGTACTTC
cdr3_aa: CASSPGHIAKNIQYF

v_call: TRBV6-5
clone_size: -
j_call: TRBJ2-2
d_call: -
cdr3_nt: TGTGCCAGCAGGAACACCGGGGAGCTGTTTTTT
cdr3_aa: CASRNTGELFF

v_call: TRBV15
clone_size: -
j_call: TRBJ2-7
d_call: TRBD2
cdr3_nt: TGTGCCACCAGCAGAGCCCCCGGGCGGGGGGCTCCCTACGAGCAGTACTTC
cdr3_aa: CATSRAPGRGAPYEQYF

v_call: TRBV19
clone_size: -
j_call: TRBJ1-1
d_call: TRBD1
cdr3_nt: TGTGCCAGTAGTAGAGAACAGGGGATCAACACTGAAGCTTTCTTT
cdr3_aa: CASSREQGINTEAFF

v_call: TRBV19
clone_size: -
j_call: TRBJ2-1
d_call: TRBD2
cdr3_nt: TGTGCCAGTAGTCTTGGACTAGCGGGGGGCTCCCAGTTCTTC
cdr3_aa: CASSLGLAGGSQFF

v_call: TRBV7-3
clone_size: -
j_call: TRBJ1-3
d_call: -
cdr3_nt: TGTGCCAGCAGCCCAAACAGTAGGGGATCCTCTGGAAACACCATATATTTT
cdr3_aa: CASSPNSRGSSGNTIYF

v_call: TRBV4-1
clone_size: -
j_call: TRBJ1-1
d_call: -
cdr3_nt: TGCGCCAGCAGCTACGGAGAAATGAACACTGAAGCTTTCTTT
cdr3_aa: CASSYGEMNTEAFF

v_call: TRBV23-1
clone_size: -
j_call: TRBJ2-2
d_call: TRBD1
cdr3_nt: TGCGCCAGCAGTCAGACAGGGGGGACCACCGGGGAGCTGTTTTTT
cdr3_aa: CASSQTGGTTGELFF

v_call: TRBV2
clone_size: -
j_call: TRBJ1-1
d_call: -
cdr3_nt: TGTGCCAGCAGAGAGACCCGGGAGCTAGCTGAAGCTTTCTTT
cdr3_aa: CASRETRELAEAFF

v_call: TRBV7-8
clone_size: once
j_call: TRBJ1-1
d_call: -
cdr3_nt: TGTGCCAGCAGCAAGGGGGGGAACACTGAAGCTTTCTTT
cdr3_aa: CASSKGGNTEAFF

v_call: TRBV19
clone_size: once
j_call: TRBJ2-1
d_call: -
cdr3_nt: TGTGCCAGTAGTATCATTGGCAATGAGCAGTTCTTC
cdr3_aa: CASSIIGNEQFF

v_call: TRBV27
clone_size: once
j_call: TRBJ1-1
d_call: TRBD1
cdr3_nt: TGTGCCAGCAGTTTCACAGGGGTAACTGAAGCTTTCTTT
cdr3_aa: CASSFTGVTEAFF

v_call: TRBV5-1
clone_size: once
j_call: TRBJ2-5
d_call: -
cdr3_nt: TGCGCCAGCAGCCCGGGACTTGCGATGAAAGAGACCCAGTACTTC
cdr3_aa: CASSPGLAMKETQYF

v_call: TRBV6-4
clone_size: -
j_call: TRBJ2-2
d_call: -
cdr3_nt: TGTGCCAGCAGTGACTCGTGGGGCTCCGGGGAGCTGTTTTTT
cdr3_aa: CASSDSWGSGELFF

v_call: TRBV29-1
clone_size: once
j_call: TRBJ2-3
d_call: -
cdr3_nt: TGCAGCGCCGAGGGTATGGATACGCAGTATTTT
cdr3_aa: CSAEGMDTQYF

v_call: TRBV4-3
clone_size: -
j_call: TRBJ1-1
d_call: -
cdr3_nt: TGCGCCAGCAGCCAAACAAGAGGGATTGAAGCTTTCTTT
cdr3_aa: CASSQTRGIEAFF

v_call: TRBV4-1
clone_size: -
j_call: TRBJ1-2
d_call: TRBD1
cdr3_nt: TGCGCCAGCAGCCCTAGGACAGGAACTAACTATGGCTACACCTTC
cdr3_aa: CASSPRTGTNYGYTF

v_call: TRBV19
clone_size: -
j_call: TRBJ2-5
d_call: -
cdr3_nt: TGTGCCAGTAGTAGGGACGACTCCGCGGAGACCCAGTACTTC
cdr3_aa: CASSRDDSAETQYF

v_call: TRBV6-5
clone_size: -
j_call: TRBJ2-7
d_call: -
cdr3_nt: TGTGCCAGCAGTTACTCGGCAGGCCTGTACGAGCAGTACTTC
cdr3_aa: CASSYSAGLYEQYF

v_call: TRBV2
clone_size: -
j_call: TRBJ2-2
d_call: TRBD2
cdr3_nt: TGTGCCAGTTATACTAGCGGGAGGGCCTTTGCCGGGGAGCTGTTTTTT
cdr3_aa: CASYTSGRAFAGELFF

v_call: TRBV13
clone_size: -
j_call: TRBJ2-3
d_call: -
cdr3_nt: TGTGCCAGCAGCTATTCGGGGAAAAATACGCAGTATTTT
cdr3_aa: CASSYSGKNTQYF

v_call: TRBV11-2
clone_size: -
j_call: TRBJ1-1
d_call: -
cdr3_nt: TGTGCCAGCAGGGCCAGGGACAACACTGAAGCTTTCTTT
cdr3_aa: CASRARDNTEAFF

v_call: TRBV19
clone_size: -
j_call: TRBJ2-2
d_call: TRBD1
cdr3_nt: TGTGCCAGTACCTGGACAGGGGCTTCGAACACCGGGGAGCTGTTTTTT
cdr3_aa: CASTWTGASNTGELFF

v_call: TRBV7-6
clone_size: -
j_call: TRBJ2-7
d_call: TRBD2
cdr3_nt: TGTGCCAGCAGCTTCGGGGGGGGAGAGCAGTACTTC
cdr3_aa: CASSFGGGEQYF

v_call: TRBV6-1
clone_size: -
j_call: TRBJ1-2
d_call: TRBD1
cdr3_nt: TGTGCCAGCATTAGGACAGGGGACAACTATGGCTACACCTTC
cdr3_aa: CASIRTGDNYGYTF